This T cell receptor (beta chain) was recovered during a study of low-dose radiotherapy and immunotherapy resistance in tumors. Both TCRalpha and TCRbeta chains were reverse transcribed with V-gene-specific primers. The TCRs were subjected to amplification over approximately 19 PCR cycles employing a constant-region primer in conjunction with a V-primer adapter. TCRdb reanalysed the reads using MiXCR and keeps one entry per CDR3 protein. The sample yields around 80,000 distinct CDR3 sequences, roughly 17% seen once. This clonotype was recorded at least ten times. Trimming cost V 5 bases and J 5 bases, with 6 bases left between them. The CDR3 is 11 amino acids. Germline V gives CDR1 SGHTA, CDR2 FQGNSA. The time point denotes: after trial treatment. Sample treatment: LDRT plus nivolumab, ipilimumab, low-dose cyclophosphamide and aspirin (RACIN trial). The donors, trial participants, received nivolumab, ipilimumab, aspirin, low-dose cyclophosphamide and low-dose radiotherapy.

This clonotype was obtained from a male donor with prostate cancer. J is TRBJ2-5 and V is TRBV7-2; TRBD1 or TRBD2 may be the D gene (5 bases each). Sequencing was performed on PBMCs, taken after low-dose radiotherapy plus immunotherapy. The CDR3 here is CASSEGETQYF. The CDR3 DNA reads TGTGCCAGCAGCGAGGGGGAGACCCAGTACTTC.